The 22 T cell receptor beta chains below come from one sample, sequenced in a study of breast tumors, draining lymph nodes, adjacent tissues (dated by TCRdb to 2015 to 2016). The lymph node samples were taken from the axillary draining lymph nodes of breast cancer patients. Receptor amplification or capture employed multiplex PCR. This sample was sequenced with an Illumina HiSeq 2000. In TCRdb, the public reads were trimmed at Q25 with fastp and aligned with MiXCR, with productive beta chains retained. CDR3 protein duplicates are merged, each entry listing the most common genes and DNA. For this sample there are some 250,000 distinct CDR3 sequences; roughly a third appear just once. Together, the top ten hold over 3.5% of the sample. Sequencing was done on a sample of axillary lymph node tissue. These receptors came from a female donor with breast cancer. Some clones in this sample may be carry-over from other donors' samples.

This chain links TRBV5-1 with TRBJ2-3; 12 nucleotides line up with TRBD2. The germline CDR1 and CDR2 sequences are SGHRS and YFSETQ. J lost 3 bases, V lost 8 bases, and 10 bases had no gene match. The CDR3 runs to 16 residues. CDR3 protein: CASSFTSGRRTDTQYF. CDR3 nucleotides: TGCGCCAGTTCTTTTACTAGCGGGAGGAGGACAGATACGCAGTATTTT.

The rearrangement uses TRBV7-2 and TRBJ1-2, with 10 bases aligning to TRBD1. The germline gives CDR1 SGHTA, CDR2 FQGNSA. The CDR3 totals 15 residues. The J segment lost 8 bases and the V segment lost 6 bases, leaving 12 bases of the junction unmatched. For the CDR3, the DNA is TGTGCCAGCAGTGGAAAGACAGGGGGCGTGGAGGGCTACACCTTC. Translating it yields CASSGKTGGVEGYTF.

Turning to this clonotype: A read error may be the cause here, since a much bigger clone is one base away. This chain connects TRBV11-2 to TRBJ2-3, with 8 bases matching TRBD1. The CDR3 runs to 15 residues. Per germline, CDR1 SGHAT and CDR2 FQNNGV. CDR3 residues: CVSSAWTGSEHTQYF. The CDR3 bases are TGTGTCAGCAGCGCATGGACAGGGAGCGAACATACGCAGTATTTT.

This clonotype was recorded at least ten times. The V gene is TRBV20-1, the J gene TRBJ1-5; no reliable D call. Germline assignment: CDR1 DFQATT and CDR2 SNEGSKA (reference sequence). The V end lost 3 bases, the J end lost 0 bases, and 9 bases lay between the germline ends. The CDR3 is made up of 14 amino acids. CDR3 nucleotide sequence: TGCAGTGCTAGGGGTCACCTTAGCAATCAGCCCCAGCATTTT. Translated: CSARGHLSNQPQHF.

With regard to this clonotype: A much bigger clone sits one base away, suggesting this may be a read error. V gene TRBV20-1 combines with J gene TRBJ2-1; TRBD2 is a possible D gene (5 bases). This CDR3 contains 17 residues. The ends were cut back, 1 base at V and 8 bases at J, with 24 bases in the middle. Germline V gives CDR1 DFQATT, CDR2 SNEGSKA (reference sequence). The CDR3 loop reads CSARGFKVSAVVHEQFF. CDR3 nucleotide sequence: TGCAGTGCTAGAGGGTTTAAAGTTAGCGCGGTCGTCCATGAGCAGTTCTTC.

This clonotype showed up many times. The rearrangement links TRBV7-9 to TRBJ2-7; the D gene is possibly TRBD1 (6 bases). This CDR3 is 13 amino acids long. Germline assignment: CDR1 SEHNR and CDR2 FQNEAQ (reference sequence). The germline V and J ends were trimmed by 6 bases and 3 bases, with 12 bases remaining between them. DNA of the CDR3: TGTGCCAGCAGACGTACAGGGAGCTACGAGCAGTACTTC. This translates into CASRRTGSYEQYF.

At least ten counts were recorded for this clonotype. The chain uses TRBV5-1 and TRBJ2-3; 9 bases align to TRBD2. V shed 5 bases and J 5 bases; nucleotides not matched to a gene: 6. The CDR3 totals 14 residues. The germline V gene encodes CDR1 SGHRS and CDR2 YFSETQ. Here the CDR3 DNA reads TGCGCCAGCAGGTTAGCGGGAGAGGTAGATACGCAGTATTTT. Its translation: CASRLAGEVDTQYF.

The chain recombines TRBV5-1 with TRBJ1-2; 9 bases agree with TRBD1. Germline values: CDR1 SGHRS, CDR2 YFSETQ. Trimming took 0 bases from V and 6 from J; bases not matched to a gene: 9. The CDR3 extends over 16 amino acids. The CDR3 protein is CASSLVVQGAVNGYTF. The CDR3 DNA follows: TGCGCCAGCAGCTTGGTGGTACAGGGGGCGGTAAATGGCTACACCTTC.

Concerning this clonotype itself: A much larger clone lies a single base off, so this may be a read error. This sequence joins TRBV6-6 and TRBJ1-6, with TRBD1 as a possible D gene (6 bases). CDR3 size: 13 residues. CDR1 is MNHNY and CDR2 is SVGAGI in the germline V gene (reference sequence). Deletions cut 5 bases from V and 9 bases from J, with 11 bases between. The CDR3 is CASSLQGPSPLHF. Here the CDR3 DNA reads TGTGCCAGCAGTCTCCAGGGGCCTTCACCCCTCCACTTT.

Note on this clonotype: This may stem from a read error, because a much larger clone lies one nucleotide away. This chain uses TRBV12-3 or TRBV12-4 with TRBJ2-7; a possible D gene is TRBD1 (6 bases). Trimming pared 6 bases from V and 2 bases from J, leaving 20 bases between. This CDR3 has 16 residues. The CDR3 reads CASSNRPGTRAYEQYF. The CDR3, as DNA: TGTGCCAGCAGCAACAGACCCGGGACAAGGGCCTACGAGCAGTACTTC.

This clonotype was seen repeatedly, ten times or more. This chain links TRBV20-1 with TRBJ2-1; possible D gene TRBD2, 5 bases. The germline V gene has CDR1 DFQATT and CDR2 SNEGSKA (reference sequence). This CDR3 comprises 16 residues. The V end was cut by 0 bases, the J end by 9 bases, with 21 bases between. CDR3 bases: TGCAGTGCTAGAGAATACACTAGAGGGTCTGGTAGTGAGCAGTTCTTC. This translates into CSAREYTRGSGSEQFF.

Concerning this clonotype itself: A read error is possible here, since a much larger clone lies one base away. The chain has TRBV20-1 and TRBJ1-2; 11 nucleotides align to TRBD1. CDR1 is DFQATT, CDR2 SNEGSKA, per germline (reference sequence). The CDR3 is 15 residues long. Trimming took 5 bases from V and 4 from J; bases not matched to a gene: 9. CDR3 protein: CSAPQGQGDSYGYTF. The CDR3 DNA reads as TGCAGTGCTCCCCAGGGACAGGGGGATTCCTATGGCTACACCTTC.

This chain joins TRBV20-1 and TRBJ1-1; 8 bases line up with TRBD1. Germline V lookup: CDR1 DFQATT, CDR2 SNEGSKA (reference sequence). The CDR3 runs 16 residues. V lost 5 bases to trimming and J lost 3 bases; unmatched junction nucleotides: 14. In DNA, the CDR3 is TGCAGTGCTTGGGTTCCGGGACAGGAGGGGGACACTGAAGCTTTCTTT. Translating it yields CSAWVPGQEGDTEAFF.

The chain combines TRBV10-3 with TRBJ1-5, with D uncertain. Between the trimmed V and J ends, which lost 3 bases and 3 bases, there was a span of 15 bases. Germline-derived CDR1 and CDR2 are ENHRY and SYGVKD. This CDR3 is built from 16 residues. CDR3 nucleotides: TGTGCCATCAGTGACCCCAAATGGATGACCAATCAGCCCCAGCATTTT. Translation: CAISDPKWMTNQPQHF.

With respect to this clonotype: The junction differs from germline at one of its ends, possibly a read error. The chain combines TRBV6-1 with TRBJ1-5, with D hard to call. Per the germline V gene, CDR1 is MNHNS and CDR2 is SASEGT. This CDR3 spans 15 amino acids. The CDR3 nucleotides read TGTGCCAGCAGTCAAGCTGACGGGAGAGTTCAGCCCCAGCATTTT. Encoded protein: CASSQADGRVQPQHF.

This clonotype appeared many times. This chain connects TRBV5-6 to TRBJ2-7; 7 nucleotides line up with TRBD2. Trimming took 3 bases from V and 3 from J; bases not matched to a gene: 3. There are 13 residues in the CDR3. The germline V gene has CDR1 SGHDT and CDR2 YYEEEE. The DNA of the CDR3 is TGTGCCAGCAGCTATGGGGGGGGCTACGAGCAGTACTTC. Translated: CASSYGGGYEQYF.

This clonotype occurred a few times. The rearrangement links TRBV6-1 to TRBJ2-7, with D possibly matching TRBD2 (5 bases). The CDR3 runs to 15 residues. Germline V gene data show CDR1 as MNHNS and CDR2 as SASEGT. V was cut by 5 bases and J by 7 bases, with 21 bases left in between. CDR3 bases: TGTGCCAGCAGTTCAATGAGAGCTAGCTTGGAGGAGCAGTACTTC. Translation: CASSSMRASLEEQYF.

This clonotype was seen many times. The gene calls are TRBV19 and TRBJ1-6, with D possibly TRBD1 on 5 matching bases. Trimming took off 6 bases at V and 4 bases at J, with 7 bases between the two ends. Germline CDR1 reads LNHDA; CDR2 reads SQIVND (reference sequence). The CDR3 contains 13 residues. In DNA form, the CDR3 reads TGTGCCAGTAGAAAGGGGTATAATTCACCCCTCCACTTT. Its protein is CASRKGYNSPLHF.

This clonotype was picked up many times. One end of the junction varies from germline; a read error may be responsible. V and J are TRBV7-7 and TRBJ2-1; unclear D gene. The germline V gene encodes CDR1 SSHAT and CDR2 FNYEAQ (reference sequence). The CDR3 totals 15 residues. The CDR3 protein is CASSPQTVSYNEQFF. The CDR3 coding sequence is TGTGCTAGCAGCCCTCAGACGGTGAGCTACAATGAGCAGTTCTTC.

This clonotype occurred many times. The gene calls are TRBV6-5 and TRBJ1-4, with D hard to call. From germline, CDR1 is MNHEY and CDR2 SVGAGI. V dropped 1 base and J dropped 7 bases, with 7 bases sitting between them. The CDR3 is made up of 13 amino acids. CDR3: CASSYFDGEKLFF. CDR3 DNA sequence: TGTGCCAGCAGTTACTTTGACGGTGAAAAACTGTTTTTT.

The V and J genes are TRBV6-1 and TRBJ1-5, with D unclear. The CDR3 has 18 residues. Trimming removed 1 base at V and 3 bases at J, with 19 bases between. The germline V gene has CDR1 MNHNS and CDR2 SASEGT. The CDR3 DNA reads TGTGCCAGCAGTGAAGACAAGAGGGATGCTGCGATCAATCAGCCCCAGCATTTT. It translates to CASSEDKRDAAINQPQHF.

This clonotype was observed at least ten times. The J gene is TRBJ2-3, the V gene TRBV19; 14 nucleotides line up with TRBD2. After removal of 5 bases from V and 7 bases from J, the junction contained 11 bases not matched to a gene. Germline values: CDR1 LNHDA, CDR2 SQIVND (reference sequence). This CDR3 has 17 residues. The CDR3: CASSPQGTSGSRHTQYF. In DNA form, the CDR3 reads TGTGCCAGTAGTCCCCAGGGGACTAGCGGGAGTCGTCATACGCAGTATTTT.